The 19 T cell receptor beta chains in this list originate from one sample, sequenced in a study of T cell repertoires in ileal Crohn's disease. Specified time point: neoterminal ileum biopsy at postoperative endoscopy, about 6 months after surgery. Sequenced by immunoSEQ multiplex PCR; TCRdb stores in-frame clones only, minus some. The sample lists 7,500 to 9,500 clones; around 80% were seen once. The sample consisted of ileal tissue. These receptors were collected from an adult with Crohn's disease.

The CDR3 loop reads CASSQIERETYEQYF. The CDR3 DNA reads TGTGCCAGCAGCCAGATCGAGCGGGAGACCTACGAGCAGTACTTC. This chain uses TRBV14 with TRBJ2-7, with 8 nucleotides matching TRBD2. This CDR3 spans 15 amino acids. Germline lookup yields CDR1 SGHDN and CDR2 FVKESK. Trimming cost V 3 bases and J 2 bases; bases outside gene matches: 6. The entire variable domain, with the rest obtained from reference TRBV14 and TRBJ2-7, is as follows: EAGVTQFPSHSVIEKGQTVTLRCDPISGHDNLYWYRRVMGKEIKFLLHFVKESKQDESGMPNNRFLAERTGGTYSTLKVQPAELEDSGVYFCASSQIERETYEQYFGPGTRLTVT.

The chain couples TRBV10-3 to TRBJ2-3; TRBD2 aligns across 11 bases. CDR1 and CDR2 (germline): ENHRY, SYGVKD. CDR3 size: 14 residues. J lost 2 bases, V lost 11 bases, and 6 bases had no gene match. CDR3 sequence: CAATSGGITDTQYF. The DNA for the CDR3 is TGTGCCGCCACTAGCGGGGGAATCACAGATACGCAGTATTTT.

The genes are TRBV25-1 and TRBJ2-3; 7 nucleotides align to TRBD1. Germline trimming cut 4 bases from V and 4 bases from J; bases unmatched to any gene: 5. Germline CDR1 reads MGHDK; CDR2 reads SYGVNS. The CDR3 is 14 residues long. As DNA, the CDR3 is TGTGCCAGCAGTGGGGGGACAGAACCAGATACGCAGTATTTT. It codes for CASSGGTEPDTQYF.

The rearrangement joins TRBV30 to TRBJ2-3; 8 bases line up with TRBD2. Germline-derived CDR1 and CDR2 are GTSNPN and SVGIG (reference sequence). V lost 2 bases to trimming and J lost 2 bases; unmatched junction nucleotides: 3. The CDR3 is 14 residues long. CDR3 region: CAWSSGRDTDTQYF. The CDR3 nucleotides are TGTGCCTGGAGTAGCGGGAGAGACACAGATACGCAGTATTTT.

Written as DNA, the CDR3 is TGTGCCACCTTCCCAAGGGGCGGTGAAAAACTGTTTTTT. It encodes CATFPRGGEKLFF. V usage is TRBV28 and J usage is TRBJ1-4; TRBD1 might be the D (5 bases). The CDR3 has 13 residues. CDR1 and CDR2 from the germline V gene are MDHEN and SYDVKM. Trimming cost V 10 bases and J 7 bases, with 16 bases left between them.

This rearrangement joins TRBV13 to TRBJ2-7, with 10 bases that match TRBD2. Germline CDR1 and CDR2: PRHDT and FYEKMQ (reference sequence). J was trimmed by 2 bases and V by 2 bases; bases with no gene match: 3. This CDR3 region has 15 residues. This chain's CDR3 is CASSLRTSGPYEQYF. The CDR3, as DNA: TGTGCCAGCAGCTTACGGACTAGCGGTCCCTACGAGCAGTACTTC.

The V gene is TRBV13, the J gene TRBJ2-1; 9 bases match TRBD2. The CDR3 is made up of 16 amino acids. Germline V gene data show CDR1 as PRHDT and CDR2 as FYEKMQ (reference sequence). Trimming took 5 bases from V and 7 from J; bases not matched to a gene: 12. The DNA of the CDR3 is TGTGCCAGCAGCCCTGCCGCGGGGGGGCAGGGAAATGAGCAGTTCTTC. Its translation: CASSPAAGGQGNEQFF. The full variable domain, completed using reference TRBV13 and TRBJ2-1, is AAGVIQSPRHLIKEKRETATLKCYPIPRHDTVYWYQQGPGQDPQFLISFYEKMQSDKGSIPDRFSAQQFSDYHSELNMSSLELGDSALYFCASSPAAGGQGNEQFFGPGTRLTVL.

This clone appeared once. The genes are TRBV6-1 and TRBJ2-3, with 7 bases identical to TRBD1. The J segment lost 3 bases and the V segment lost 11 bases, leaving 14 bases of the junction unmatched. Germline CDR1 and CDR2: MNHNS and SASEGT. The CDR3 loop spans 15 amino acids. The CDR3 region has the DNA TGTGCCGGCGCCCAGGGGGTGCACCATACAGATACGCAGTATTTT. Protein: CAGAQGVHHTDTQYF.

The DNA for the CDR3 is TGTGCCAGCTCACCTCGGTCGATCCCTAGCACAGATACGCAGTATTTT. Translating gives CASSPRSIPSTDTQYF. V and J are TRBV18 and TRBJ2-3, with D unresolved. This CDR3 comprises 16 residues. CDR1 and CDR2 (germline): KGHSH, LQKENI. Trimming left V 3 bases short and J 0 bases short, with 13 bases between.

The chain recombines TRBV9 with TRBJ2-5; maybe TRBD1 (5 bases). Germline V CDR1 and CDR2: SGDLS, YYNGEE. The V end lost 4 bases, the J end lost 5 bases, and 15 bases lay between the germline ends. The CDR3 has 14 residues. The CDR3: CASSPFGQQETQYF. In DNA form, the CDR3 reads TGTGCCAGCAGCCCTTTTGGACAACAGGAGACCCAGTACTTC.

The V and J genes are TRBV4-1 and TRBJ1-2; unclear D gene. Germline lookup yields CDR1 MGHRA and CDR2 YSYEKL. This CDR3 is built from 14 residues. Trimming shortened V by 3 bases and J by 3 bases, and 11 bases separated the two germline ends. The CDR3 spells CASSHPARDYGYTF. DNA for the CDR3: TGCGCCAGCAGCCACCCGGCACGGGACTATGGCTACACCTTC.

CDR3 protein: CASSVGQPSYGYTF. In DNA, the CDR3 is TGTGCCAGCAGCGTTGGACAGCCCAGCTATGGCTACACCTTC. This chain connects TRBV9 to TRBJ1-2; D perhaps matches TRBD1 (6 bases). V was pared by 2 bases and J by 4 bases, with 12 bases between. Germline V lookup: CDR1 SGDLS, CDR2 YYNGEE. This CDR3 region has 14 residues.

The V call is TRBV6-1, the J call TRBJ2-3, with 8 bases aligning to TRBD2. The CDR3 is 15 amino acids. Germline lookup yields CDR1 MNHNS and CDR2 SASEGT. With 7 bases clipped from V and 2 bases from J, the junction kept 8 bases outside the gene matches. In nucleotides, the CDR3 is TGTGCCAGCACCATGGCGGGGGGCCCCACAGATACGCAGTATTTT. Protein: CASTMAGGPTDTQYF.

V usage is TRBV9 and J usage is TRBJ2-3, with D perhaps TRBD2 (5 bases). This CDR3 region has 15 residues. The germline gives CDR1 SGDLS, CDR2 YYNGEE. Trimming pared 1 base from V and 7 bases from J, leaving 16 bases between. The CDR3 here is CASSVNPGTVNTQYF. The CDR3 DNA reads as TGTGCCAGCAGCGTAAACCCGGGAACCGTCAATACGCAGTATTTT.

This rearrangement joins TRBV7-2 to TRBJ2-3; D remains unclear. CDR3 length equals 12 residues. V lost 2 bases and J 5 bases, leaving 5 bases between the germline ends. Germline V gene data show CDR1 as SGHTA and CDR2 as FQGNSA. The CDR3 DNA sequence: TGTGCCAGCAGCTTAACTGGAGATACGCAGTATTTT. Translated: CASSLTGDTQYF.

The rearrangement joins TRBV9 to TRBJ2-5, with 9 bases fitting TRBD1. J gave up 4 bases and V 3 bases, and 10 bases lay outside the gene matches. This CDR3 is built from 16 residues. Germline CDR1 reads SGDLS; CDR2 reads YYNGEE. CDR3 loop: CASSATGGEDPETQYF. The CDR3 DNA sequence: TGTGCCAGCAGCGCCACAGGGGGCGAGGACCCAGAGACCCAGTACTTC.

The V call is TRBV11-3, the J call TRBJ2-3; TRBD2 might be the D (6 bases). Trimming left V 5 bases short and J 1 base short, with 13 bases between. This CDR3 region has 15 residues. In germline, CDR1 is SGHNT, CDR2 YENEEA. The CDR3: CASSPGLRGTDTQYF. CDR3 bases: TGTGCCAGCAGCCCGGGACTGCGAGGCACAGATACGCAGTATTTT.

The J gene is TRBJ2-1, the V gene TRBV25-1; D is possibly TRBD1 (5 bases). The CDR3 is made up of 15 amino acids. V lost 7 bases and J lost 3, with 16 bases in between. From germline, CDR1 is MGHDK and CDR2 SYGVNS. CDR3 amino acids: CASNPAVQDYNEQFF. The CDR3 nucleotides are TGTGCCAGCAATCCTGCGGTACAGGACTACAATGAGCAGTTCTTC.

The V call is TRBV7-2, the J call TRBJ1-2; 7 bases agree with TRBD1. After removal of 5 bases from V and 5 bases from J, the junction contained 11 bases not matched to a gene. The germline V gene encodes CDR1 SGHTA and CDR2 FQGNSA. There are 15 residues in the CDR3. CDR3 sequence reads: CASSPRQGPLYGYTF. In DNA, the CDR3 is TGTGCCAGCAGCCCCAGACAGGGCCCCCTTTATGGCTACACCTTC.